This T cell receptor (beta chain) comes out of a study of blood T cell repertoires in COVID-19. This CDR3 contains 14 residues. V shed 7 bases and J shed 0 bases, with 10 bases lying between them. CDR1 and CDR2 from the germline V gene are SGHTA and FQGNSA. Here immunoSEQ multiplex PCR was the method, and the copy in TCRdb shows in-frame clones only, minus some. The repertoire holds about 170,000 clones, with roughly nine tenths as singletons. The receptor comes from a man in his 60s with acute or convalescent COVID-19. The rearrangement uses TRBV7-2 and TRBJ2-4; D is possibly TRBD1 (6 bases). The sequenced sample was peripheral blood. CDR3 amino acids: CASNSGVAKNIQYF. The CDR3 DNA reads TGTGCCAGCAACTCAGGGGTAGCCAAAAACATTCAGTACTTC.